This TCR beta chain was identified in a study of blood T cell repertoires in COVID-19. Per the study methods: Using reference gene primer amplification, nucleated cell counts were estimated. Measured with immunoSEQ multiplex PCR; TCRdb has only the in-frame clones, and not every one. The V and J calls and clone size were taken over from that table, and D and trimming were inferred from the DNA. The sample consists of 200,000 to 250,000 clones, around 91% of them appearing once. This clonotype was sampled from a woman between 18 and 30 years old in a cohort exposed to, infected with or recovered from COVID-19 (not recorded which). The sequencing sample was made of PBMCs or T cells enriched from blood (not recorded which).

CDR3 DNA: TGTGCCAGCAGTTACCTCCTGGGACAGGGAGGGGAAGAGACCCAGTACTTC. Translating it yields CASSYLLGQGGEETQYF. The chain carries TRBV28 and TRBJ2-5; 9 nucleotides agree with TRBD1. V shed 4 bases and J 3 bases; nucleotides not matched to a gene: 12. This CDR3 contains 17 residues. The germline CDR1 and CDR2 sequences are MDHEN and SYDVKM.